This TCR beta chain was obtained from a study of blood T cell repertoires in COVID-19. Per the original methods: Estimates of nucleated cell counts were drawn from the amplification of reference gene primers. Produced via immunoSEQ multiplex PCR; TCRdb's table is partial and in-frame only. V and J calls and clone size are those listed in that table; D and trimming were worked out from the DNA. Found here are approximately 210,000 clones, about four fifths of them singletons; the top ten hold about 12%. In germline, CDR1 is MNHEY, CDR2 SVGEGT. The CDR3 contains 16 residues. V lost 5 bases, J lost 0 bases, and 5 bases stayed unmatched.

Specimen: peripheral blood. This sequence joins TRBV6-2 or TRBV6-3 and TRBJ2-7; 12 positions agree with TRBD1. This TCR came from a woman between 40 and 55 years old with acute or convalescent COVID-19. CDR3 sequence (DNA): TGTGCCAGCAGTCAACCGGGACAGGGGGCCTCCTACGAGCAGTACTTC. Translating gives CASSQPGQGASYEQYF.